Listed below are T cell receptor beta chains from one sample, sequenced in a study of blood T cell repertoires in COVID-19. Data came from immunoSEQ multiplex PCR; TCRdb stores just in-frame clones and leaves some out. In the table there are 180,000 or so clones, roughly 85% of which are singletons. Sequencing was done on a sample of PBMCs or T cells enriched from blood (not recorded which). The receptors stem from a woman aged 50 to 60 who had recovered from COVID-19. The CDR3 runs from the conserved cysteine through the conserved F or W. A D gene is named only where the DNA matches it firmly. Clone size, where shown, is once, few, many, or a class for clones that have expanded.

cdr3_length clone_size j_call d_call v_call cdr3_aa cdr3_nt
13 - TRBJ1-2 - TRBV11-2 CASSHGTVYGYTF TGTGCCAGCAGCCACGGAACAGTCTATGGCTACACCTTC
13 few TRBJ2-1 TRBD2 TRBV29-1 CSGREAGINEQFF TGCAGCGGGCGGGAGGCAGGGATCAATGAGCAGTTCTTC
15 once TRBJ1-5 - TRBV7-9 CASSPGGGSNQPQHF TGTGCCAGCAGCCCCGGGGGGGGGAGCAATCAGCCCCAGCATTTT
16 - TRBJ2-1 - TRBV7-6 CASSSRGGASSNEQFF TGTGCCAGCAGCTCCCGGGGAGGAGCGTCGAGCAATGAGCAGTTCTTC
13 - TRBJ2-3 TRBD1 TRBV6-5 CASRDRHTDTQYF TGTGCCAGCAGGGACAGGCACACAGATACGCAGTATTTT
16 few TRBJ1-1 - TRBV15 CATSRKRQALNTEAFF TGTGCCACCAGCAGGAAGAGACAGGCCTTGAACACTGAAGCTTTCTTT
18 - TRBJ1-5 TRBD1 TRBV10-1 CASTPVGRGYYSNQPQHF TGCGCCAGCACCCCCGTGGGCAGGGGGTACTATAGCAATCAGCCCCAGCATTTT
14 - TRBJ1-4 - TRBV15 CATRGTTPNEKLFF TGTGCCACCAGAGGGACTACCCCGAATGAAAAACTGTTTTTT
14 - TRBJ1-1 - TRBV5-6 CASSQGLMNTEAFF TGTGCCAGCAGCCAAGGACTGATGAACACTGAAGCTTTCTTT
13 - TRBJ1-5 - TRBV2 CASSPDSYQPQHF TGTGCCAGCAGTCCCGACAGTTATCAGCCCCAGCATTTT
16 - TRBJ2-1 - TRBV2 CASSEGGSTLYNEQFF TGTGCCAGCAGTGAGGGCGGGTCTACCCTCTACAATGAGCAGTTCTTC
18 - TRBJ2-1 TRBD2 TRBV7-9 CASSLTMGSGEPYNEQFF TGTGCCAGCAGCTTAACGATGGGGAGCGGGGAACCCTACAATGAGCAGTTCTTC
12 - TRBJ2-2 - TRBV20-1 CSASRVTGELFF TGCAGTGCTAGTCGGGTGACCGGGGAGCTGTTTTTT